The rows below give T cell receptor beta chains drawn from one sample of a study of blood T cells in healthy people across ages. In TCRdb, the 5' RACE reads were re-called with MiXCR into one record per CDR3 protein. The sample consists of 600,000 to 1,000,000 distinct CDR3 sequences, roughly 64% of them appearing once. Sequences were obtained from blood. These receptors all come from a man aged 25 to 45 in good health. Each CDR3 is given with its conserved first and last residue. The D gene is left open where the match is weak. Clone size is given for some rows only: seen once, a few or many times, or a class if the clone is expanded.

size: -; V: TRBV9; D: TRBD2; J: TRBJ2-1; DNA: TGTGCCAGCACCACCGGAGGCAAGACTAGCGGGTATGAGCAGTTCTTC; CDR3: CASTTGGKTSGYEQFF
size: -; V: TRBV7-2; D: TRBD1; J: TRBJ2-7; DNA: TGTGCCAGCAGCTTACCGACAGGGCCCCCACGGGAGTACTTC; CDR3: CASSLPTGPPREYF
size: -; V: TRBV11-2; D: -; J: TRBJ2-4; DNA: -; CDR3: CASSFSFSFGPGDWGLAKNIQYF
size: -; V: TRBV7-2; D: -; J: TRBJ2-7; DNA: TGTGCCAGCAGCCAATTAGCGGTGACTTACGAGCAGTACTTC; CDR3: CASSQLAVTYEQYF
size: -; V: TRBV12-3/TRBV12-4; D: -; J: TRBJ2-3; DNA: TGTGCCAGCAGTTTAGGGATCGGGGTGCATACGCAGTATTTT; CDR3: CASSLGIGVHTQYF
size: few; V: TRBV2; D: -; J: TRBJ2-5; DNA: TGTGCCAGCAGAGCAGAGACCCAGTACTTC; CDR3: CASRAETQYF
size: once; V: TRBV11-2; D: -; J: TRBJ2-7; DNA: -; CDR3: CASSFYICSARSSSGASYEQYF
size: -; V: TRBV27; D: TRBD2; J: TRBJ2-4; DNA: TGTGCCAGCAGTTTTAACGGGGGAGGGGACAACATTCAGTACTTC; CDR3: CASSFNGGGDNIQYF
size: -; V: TRBV7-9; D: -; J: TRBJ1-4; DNA: TGTGCCAGCAGCTTTTCACCTGGGCCCGAACTGTTTTTT; CDR3: CASSFSPGPELFF
size: -; V: TRBV20-1; D: -; J: TRBJ2-7; DNA: TGCAGTGCTAGCCAGGGGGGGCCTGACGAGCAGTACTTC; CDR3: CSASQGGPDEQYF
size: many; V: TRBV7-2; D: -; J: TRBJ2-1; DNA: TGTGCCAGCAGCTTAATAGGGTGGGGGCGCAATGAGCAGTTCTTC; CDR3: CASSLIGWGRNEQFF
size: once; V: TRBV7-8; D: -; J: TRBJ1-5; DNA: TGTGCCAGCAGCGATTGGACAGCTAGCAATCAGCCCCAGCATTTT; CDR3: CASSDWTASNQPQHF
size: -; V: TRBV9; D: -; J: TRBJ2-5; DNA: TGTGCCAGCAGCGTAGAGGGGGAGACCCAGTACTTC; CDR3: CASSVEGETQYF
size: -; V: TRBV4-2; D: TRBD1; J: TRBJ1-5; DNA: TGTGCCAGCAGCCAAGTGGGTAAAGGGGGCGGTCAGCCCCAGCATTTT; CDR3: CASSQVGKGGGQPQHF
size: -; V: TRBV7-9; D: -; J: TRBJ2-3; DNA: TGTGCCAGCAGCGCGGGATTGCGGACCGGGTCAGATACGCAGTATTTT; CDR3: CASSAGLRTGSDTQYF
size: -; V: TRBV7-9; D: -; J: TRBJ1-5; DNA: TGTGCCAGCAGCTTAGTGGTGGGGCAGGGATACAATCAGCCCCAGCATTTT; CDR3: CASSLVVGQGYNQPQHF
size: few; V: TRBV7-2; D: TRBD2; J: TRBJ2-5; DNA: TGTGCCAGCAGCCCGGGACTAGGCCTCCAAGAGACCCAGTACTTC; CDR3: CASSPGLGLQETQYF
size: -; V: TRBV6-2/TRBV6-3; D: TRBD1; J: TRBJ2-7; DNA: TGTGCCAGCAGTGCCGACAGGGATTACAATGAGCAGTACTTC; CDR3: CASSADRDYNEQYF
size: few; V: TRBV7-9; D: -; J: TRBJ2-7; DNA: TGTGCCAGCAGCGGTAACAGGAATCTTGGCGAGCAGTACTTC; CDR3: CASSGNRNLGEQYF
size: -; V: TRBV20-1; D: TRBD2; J: TRBJ2-1; DNA: TGCAGTGCTAGTAGGGACTACTCCAATGAGCAGTTCTTC; CDR3: CSASRDYSNEQFF
size: -; V: TRBV12-3/TRBV12-4; D: TRBD1; J: TRBJ1-1; DNA: TGTGCCAGCAGTTCACCCGGGACAGGGTACCGAAGAGCTTTCTTT; CDR3: CASSSPGTGYRRAFF
size: few; V: TRBV7-9; D: -; J: TRBJ2-4; DNA: TGTGCCAGCAGGACTGAGGAGGGCATTCAGTACTTC; CDR3: CASRTEEGIQYF
size: -; V: TRBV7-2; D: -; J: TRBJ2-2; DNA: TGTGCCAGTCTAGAATCGCCGAACACCGGGGAGCTGTTTTTT; CDR3: CASLESPNTGELFF
size: few; V: TRBV7-9; D: -; J: TRBJ2-3; DNA: TGTGCCAGCAGCTCCTGGGGAGCTTCGGTTACAGATACGCAGTATTTT; CDR3: CASSSWGASVTDTQYF
size: -; V: TRBV28; D: TRBD2; J: TRBJ2-3; DNA: TGTGCCAGCAGTCCCAGACCCACAATAGCGGGAGCAATGTGGACAGATACGCAGTATTTT; CDR3: CASSPRPTIAGAMWTDTQYF
size: -; V: TRBV7-2; D: -; J: TRBJ1-6; DNA: TGTGCCAGCAGCTATGTTACTAATTCACCCCTCCACTTT; CDR3: CASSYVTNSPLHF
size: -; V: TRBV29-1; D: TRBD1; J: TRBJ2-5; DNA: TGCAGCGGACCGGGACAGCGCCGTTTCGAGACCCAGTACTTC; CDR3: CSGPGQRRFETQYF
size: once; V: TRBV10-3; D: -; J: TRBJ2-5; DNA: TGTGCCATCAGTGAGTTGGAGGGCGCGGGAGAGACCCAGTACTTC; CDR3: CAISELEGAGETQYF
size: -; V: TRBV2; D: -; J: TRBJ2-7; DNA: TGTGCCACCATGCCTGATTCCTACAATGAGCAGTACTTC; CDR3: CATMPDSYNEQYF
size: -; V: TRBV29-1; D: -; J: TRBJ2-1; DNA: -; CDR3: CSVERLGKGPSTSPGTQFF
size: -; V: TRBV7-2; D: -; J: TRBJ2-3; DNA: TGTGCCAGCAGCCCTGTACTGAGAGATACGCAGTATTTT; CDR3: CASSPVLRDTQYF
size: few; V: TRBV9; D: -; J: TRBJ2-7; DNA: TGTGCCAGCAGCGTGAGGCCCCCGACCGAGCAGTACTTC; CDR3: CASSVRPPTEQYF
size: -; V: TRBV11-2; D: TRBD1; J: TRBJ2-3; DNA: TGTGCCAGCAGCCCGCGACAGGGGCCCACAGATACGCAGTATTTT; CDR3: CASSPRQGPTDTQYF
size: -; V: TRBV7-2; D: TRBD1; J: TRBJ1-6; DNA: TGTGCCACCACCGGTCAGGGGGACTCACCCCTCCACTTT; CDR3: CATTGQGDSPLHF
size: -; V: TRBV27; D: -; J: TRBJ1-1; DNA: TGTGCCAGCAGTTTATTTGCCGGCGGCACTGAAGCTTTCTTT; CDR3: CASSLFAGGTEAFF
size: -; V: TRBV20-1; D: -; J: TRBJ1-2; DNA: TGCAGTGCTAGGATTGGCAGTTATGGCTACACCTTC; CDR3: CSARIGSYGYTF
size: -; V: TRBV13; D: -; J: TRBJ2-1; DNA: TGTGCCAGCACGTCGGGGGTGTCTGGTGAGCAGTTCTTC; CDR3: CASTSGVSGEQFF
size: -; V: TRBV7-2; D: -; J: TRBJ2-4; DNA: TGTGCCAGCAGCCCTCTCGGATCGGACATTCAGTACTTC; CDR3: CASSPLGSDIQYF
size: -; V: TRBV19; D: -; J: TRBJ1-2; DNA: TGTGCCAGTAGAGGGGCCCTCCTCAACAACTATGGCTACACCTTC; CDR3: CASRGALLNNYGYTF
size: -; V: TRBV25-1; D: -; J: TRBJ1-1; DNA: TGTGCCAGCAGTGAGGCGGGGAAGGGTGAAGCTTTCTTT; CDR3: CASSEAGKGEAFF
size: -; V: TRBV20-1; D: -; J: TRBJ2-3; DNA: TGCAGTGCCAAACGACCGGGGGCCACAGATACGCAGTATTTT; CDR3: CSAKRPGATDTQYF
size: -; V: TRBV7-2; D: TRBD1; J: TRBJ1-1; DNA: TGTGCCAGCAGATCGGGACAGCGAACCCTTGAAGCTTTCTTT; CDR3: CASRSGQRTLEAFF
size: -; V: TRBV5-1; D: -; J: TRBJ2-5; DNA: TGCGCCAGCAGCTCCCACTCGGCGGAAGAGACCCAGTACTTC; CDR3: CASSSHSAEETQYF
size: -; V: TRBV6-1; D: -; J: TRBJ2-5; DNA: TGTACCAGCAGTGAAGAGGCAGGGGGAGGGGAGACCCAGTACTTC; CDR3: CTSSEEAGGGETQYF
size: -; V: TRBV7-9; D: TRBD1; J: TRBJ1-5; DNA: TGTGCCAGCAGCCCAGGGGGGGAATGGTATCAGCCCCAGCATTTT; CDR3: CASSPGGEWYQPQHF
size: -; V: TRBV6-1; D: -; J: TRBJ1-5; DNA: TGTGCCAGCAGAACCGGGGCAAATCAGCCCCAGCATTTT; CDR3: CASRTGANQPQHF
size: few; V: TRBV15; D: -; J: TRBJ2-1; DNA: TGTGCCACCAGCAGAGAAGTCTCTGCTTATGAGCAGTTCTTC; CDR3: CATSREVSAYEQFF
size: -; V: TRBV3-1; D: -; J: TRBJ2-7; DNA: TGTGCCAGCAGCCAAGGATGGTTATCAACCTACGAGCAGTACTTC; CDR3: CASSQGWLSTYEQYF
size: few; V: TRBV5-1; D: -; J: TRBJ2-7; DNA: TGCGCCAGCAGCTTGGGGTGGGGAACGTACGCAGATTCTTGGGGCGAGCAGTACTTC; CDR3: CASSLGWGTYADSWGEQYF
size: -; V: TRBV18; D: -; J: TRBJ2-5; DNA: TGTGCCAGCTCACCAGCCGTCGAGGGGACCCAGTACTTC; CDR3: CASSPAVEGTQYF
size: few; V: TRBV15; D: TRBD1; J: TRBJ2-1; DNA: TGTGCCACCACCCGGGACAGGGGAAACAATGAGCAGTTCTTC; CDR3: CATTRDRGNNEQFF
size: -; V: TRBV20-1; D: TRBD2; J: TRBJ2-4; DNA: TGCAGTGCTAGAGATAGCGGACTAGCGGTACAGTACTTC; CDR3: CSARDSGLAVQYF
size: -; V: TRBV6-2/TRBV6-3; D: TRBD2; J: TRBJ2-1; DNA: TGTGCCAGCAGTGGTAGCGGGAGAAATGAGCAGTTCTTC; CDR3: CASSGSGRNEQFF
size: once; V: TRBV5-1; D: -; J: TRBJ1-2; DNA: TGCGCCAGCAGCTTGGTTACAGGGTCCAGGGACTATGGCTACACCTTC; CDR3: CASSLVTGSRDYGYTF
size: -; V: TRBV7-9; D: TRBD1; J: TRBJ1-6; DNA: TGTGCCAGTGCCGGGACAGACCTCTCCCCCCTCCACTTT; CDR3: CASAGTDLSPLHF
size: -; V: TRBV7-9; D: TRBD2; J: TRBJ2-3; DNA: TGTGCCAGCAGCGCTACTAGCGGGAGGGCCTTAGATACGCAGTATTTT; CDR3: CASSATSGRALDTQYF